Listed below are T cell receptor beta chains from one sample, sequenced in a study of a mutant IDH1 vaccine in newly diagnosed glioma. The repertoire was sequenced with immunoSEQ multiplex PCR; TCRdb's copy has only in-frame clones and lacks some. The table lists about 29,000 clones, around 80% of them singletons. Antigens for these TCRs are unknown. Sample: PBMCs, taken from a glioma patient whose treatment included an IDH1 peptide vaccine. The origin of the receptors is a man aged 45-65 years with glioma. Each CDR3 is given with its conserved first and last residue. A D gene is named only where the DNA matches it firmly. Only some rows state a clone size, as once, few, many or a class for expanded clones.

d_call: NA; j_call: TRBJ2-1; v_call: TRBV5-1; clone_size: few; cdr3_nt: TGCGCCAGCAGCTTGGAACAAGGACAGCAGAATGAGCAGTTCTTC; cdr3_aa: CASSLEQGQQNEQFF
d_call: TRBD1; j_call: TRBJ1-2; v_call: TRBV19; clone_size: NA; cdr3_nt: TGTGCCAGTAGTATATGGCCTGGGGGACAGAAAAACTATGGCTACACCTTC; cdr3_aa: CASSIWPGGQKNYGYTF
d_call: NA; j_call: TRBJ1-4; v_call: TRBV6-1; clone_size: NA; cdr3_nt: TGTGCCAGCAGTGAAGTAGGGGGTGGGGAAAAACTGTTTTTT; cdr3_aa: CASSEVGGGEKLFF
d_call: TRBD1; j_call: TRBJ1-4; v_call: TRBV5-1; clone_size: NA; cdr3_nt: TGCGCCAGCAGCTTGGTACAGGGGGCTCGGGGTGAAAAACTGTTTTTT; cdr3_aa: CASSLVQGARGEKLFF
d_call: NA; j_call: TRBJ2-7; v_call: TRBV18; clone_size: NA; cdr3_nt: TGTGCCAGCTCACCCTGGGCCGGGACGGGCGCCTACGAGCAGTACTTC; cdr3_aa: CASSPWAGTGAYEQYF
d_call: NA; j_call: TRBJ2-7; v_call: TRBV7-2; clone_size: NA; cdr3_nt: TGTGCCAGCAGCTTACCCCCGCGCTACGAGCAGTACTTC; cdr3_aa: CASSLPPRYEQYF
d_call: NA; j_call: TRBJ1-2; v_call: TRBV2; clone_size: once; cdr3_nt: TGTGCCAGCAGTGTTGGAGGGGGAGGCTACACCTTC; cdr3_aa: CASSVGGGGYTF
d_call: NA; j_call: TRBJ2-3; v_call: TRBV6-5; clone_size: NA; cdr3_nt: TGTGCCAGCAGTTCCAGGAGTACGGTAGATACGCAGTATTTT; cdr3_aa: CASSSRSTVDTQYF
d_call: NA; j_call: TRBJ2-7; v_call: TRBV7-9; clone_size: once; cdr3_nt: TGTGCCAGCAGCTCCACAGACAGAGAAGACTACGAGCAGTACTTC; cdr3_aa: CASSSTDREDYEQYF
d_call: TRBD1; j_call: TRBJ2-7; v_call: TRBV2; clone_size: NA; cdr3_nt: TGTGCCAGCAGTGAACGAGGGACAGTTTACGAGCAGTACTTC; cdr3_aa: CASSERGTVYEQYF
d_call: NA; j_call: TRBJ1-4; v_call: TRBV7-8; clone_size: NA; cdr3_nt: TGTGCCAGCAGCTTTCAGGGGCGCGAAAAACTGTTTTTT; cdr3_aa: CASSFQGREKLFF
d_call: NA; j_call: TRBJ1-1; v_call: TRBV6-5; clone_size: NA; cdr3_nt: TGTGCCAGCAGTCTTAGGACGGTTGTGAACACTGAAGCTTTCTTT; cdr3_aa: CASSLRTVVNTEAFF
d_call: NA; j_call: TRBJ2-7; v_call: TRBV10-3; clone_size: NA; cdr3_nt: TGTGCCATCAGTGCCAGGACAACCCTGGACGAGCAGTACTTC; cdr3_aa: CAISARTTLDEQYF
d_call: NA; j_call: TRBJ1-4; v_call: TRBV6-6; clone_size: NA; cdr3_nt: TGTGCCAGCACCACCCGGGGTAATGAAAAACTGTTTTTT; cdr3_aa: CASTTRGNEKLFF
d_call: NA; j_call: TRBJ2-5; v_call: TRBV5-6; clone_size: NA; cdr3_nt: TGTGCCAGCAGCAAGTTTGAGACCCAGTACTTC; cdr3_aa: CASSKFETQYF